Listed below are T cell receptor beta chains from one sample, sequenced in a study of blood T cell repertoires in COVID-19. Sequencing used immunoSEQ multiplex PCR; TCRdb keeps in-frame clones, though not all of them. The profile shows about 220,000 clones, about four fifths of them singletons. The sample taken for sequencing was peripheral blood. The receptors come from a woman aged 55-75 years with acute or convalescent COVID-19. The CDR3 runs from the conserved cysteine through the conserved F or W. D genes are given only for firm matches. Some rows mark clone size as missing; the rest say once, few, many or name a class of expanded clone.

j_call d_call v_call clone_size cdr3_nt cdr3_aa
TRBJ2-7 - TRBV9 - TGTGCCAGCAGCGCTCCGGGACACGGATCCTCCGAGCAGTACTTC CASSAPGHGSSEQYF
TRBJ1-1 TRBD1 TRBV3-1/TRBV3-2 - TGTGCCAGCAGCCTAAGTGCAGGGGGCTTCACTGAAGCTTTCTTT CASSLSAGGFTEAFF
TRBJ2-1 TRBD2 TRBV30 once TGTGCCTCCAATGGGCCTAGCGGCAACAATGAGCAGTTCTTC CASNGPSGNNEQFF
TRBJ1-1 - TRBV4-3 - TGCGCCAGCAGCCAAGATGGGCAGTACGGGATGAACACTGAAGCTTTCTTT CASSQDGQYGMNTEAFF
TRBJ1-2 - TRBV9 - TGTGCCAGCAGCGTAGGTCCGGGAGAAATCTATGGCTACACCTTC CASSVGPGEIYGYTF
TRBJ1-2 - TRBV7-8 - TGTGCCAGCAGCTTGAGTCCGGGCTATGGCTACACCTTC CASSLSPGYGYTF
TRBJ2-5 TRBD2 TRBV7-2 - TGTGCCAGCAGCTTTACTAGCGGGGGGGTTTTTGAGGGGAACTTC CASSFTSGGVFEGNF
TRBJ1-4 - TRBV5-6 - TGTGCCAGCAGCTTGGCCCCTGCAACTAATGAAAAACTGTTTTTT CASSLAPATNEKLFF
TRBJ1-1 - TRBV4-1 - TGCGCCAGCAGTTGGCAGGCCCGGAACACTGAAGCTTTCTTT CASSWQARNTEAFF
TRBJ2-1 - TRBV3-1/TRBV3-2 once TGTGCCAGCAGCCACAGGGGTTTTGAGCAGTTCTTC CASSHRGFEQFF
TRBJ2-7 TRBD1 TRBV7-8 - TGTGCCAGCAGCTTAGCTGGACAGGGGGCAGTAGGATACGAGCAGTACTTC CASSLAGQGAVGYEQYF
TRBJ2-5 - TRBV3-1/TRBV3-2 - TGTGCCAGCAGCCAGGGGGGTGAGACCCAGTACTTC CASSQGGETQYF
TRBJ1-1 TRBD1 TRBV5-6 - TGTGCCAGCAGCTTCGGGACAGAATACACTGAAGCTTTCTTT CASSFGTEYTEAFF
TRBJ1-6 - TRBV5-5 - TGTGCCAGCAGCTTAGGGGGAAATAATTCACCCCTCCACTTT CASSLGGNNSPLHF
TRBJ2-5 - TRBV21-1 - TGTGCCAGCAGCAAAGAAGTGGAACTAGCGGGGAGCTGCCTACCAAGAGAGACCCAGTACTTC CASSKEVELAGSCLPRETQYF
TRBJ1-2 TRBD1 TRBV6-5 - TGTGCCAGCAGTTACGGGGGACAGGGAGGAAGCGGCTACACCTTC CASSYGGQGGSGYTF
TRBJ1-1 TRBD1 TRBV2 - TGTGCCAGCTCTCGGGGACAGGGGGTGACTGAAGCTTTCTTT CASSRGQGVTEAFF
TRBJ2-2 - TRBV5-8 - TGTGCCAGCAGCCTTCGCGGACAGTTCACCGGGGAGCTGTTTTTT CASSLRGQFTGELFF
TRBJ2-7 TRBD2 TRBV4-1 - TGCGCCAGCAGCCGGCTAGCGGGGGCTTCCTACGAGCAGTACTTC CASSRLAGASYEQYF
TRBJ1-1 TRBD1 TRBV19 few TGTGCCAGTAGTAGTACAGGGGGCACTGAAGCTTTCTTT CASSSTGGTEAFF
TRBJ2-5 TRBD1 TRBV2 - TGTGCCAGCAGCACCGGGACAGTTAGCGAGACCCAGTACTTC CASSTGTVSETQYF
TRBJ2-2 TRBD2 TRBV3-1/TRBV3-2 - TGTGCCAGCAGCCGGGTACCGGGACTAGCGGGGGGCCGAAACACCGGGGAGCTGTTTTTT CASSRVPGLAGGRNTGELFF
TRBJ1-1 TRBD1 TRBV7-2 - TGTGCCAGCAGCTCCACCCCGGGACAGGGTGTCCCGAACACTGAAGCTTTCTTT CASSSTPGQGVPNTEAFF
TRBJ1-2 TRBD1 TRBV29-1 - TGCAGCGTTGATAGGGGGCCTCAGTCCTATGGCTACACCTTC CSVDRGPQSYGYTF
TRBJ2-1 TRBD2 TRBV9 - TGTGCCAGCAGCCCCGGGACTAGACGGGACTCCTACAATGAGCAGTTCTTC CASSPGTRRDSYNEQFF
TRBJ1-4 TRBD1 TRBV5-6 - TGTGCCAGCAGCTGGATAGGACAGGCTGAAAAACTGTTTTTT CASSWIGQAEKLFF
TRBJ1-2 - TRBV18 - TGTGCCAGCTCACCACCGTCGGGAAGGGGCTACACCTTC CASSPPSGRGYTF
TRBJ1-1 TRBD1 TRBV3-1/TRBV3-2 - TGTGCCAGCAGTCGCACTTCGGGACAGGGGCCCATGAACACTGAAGCTTTCTTT CASSRTSGQGPMNTEAFF
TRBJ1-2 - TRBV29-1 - TGCAGCGTTGAATTAGCTCGGGGAGGCTACACCTTC CSVELARGGYTF
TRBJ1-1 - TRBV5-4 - TGTGCCAGCAGCAGGGGCGGAGAGGTTTATGGCACTGAAGCTTTCTTT CASSRGGEVYGTEAFF
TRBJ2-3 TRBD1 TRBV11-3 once TGTGCCAGCAGCCTCCCAGGAGGGACAGGAAGGGGAGGTTCAGATACGCAGTATTTT CASSLPGGTGRGGSDTQYF
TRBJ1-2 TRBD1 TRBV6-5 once TGTGCCAGCAGTTCAGACTACAGGGGGGTCTATGGCTACACCTTC CASSSDYRGVYGYTF
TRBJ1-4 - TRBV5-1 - TGCGCCAGCACCCTGGGGGACACCAATGAAAAACTGTTTTTT CASTLGDTNEKLFF
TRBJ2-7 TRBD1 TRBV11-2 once TGTGCCAGCAGCCAGAGGACAGGGGTTAACGAGCAGTACTTC CASSQRTGVNEQYF
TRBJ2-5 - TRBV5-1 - TGCGCCAGCAGCTTCAGGTACCAAGAGACCCAGTACTTC CASSFRYQETQYF
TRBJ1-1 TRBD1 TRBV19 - TGTGCCAGTAGTATAATCCGACAGGGAGGTAACACTGAAGCTTTCTTT CASSIIRQGGNTEAFF
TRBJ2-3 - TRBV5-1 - TGCGCCAGCAGCTTGGGACAGAGCGACCCAGATACGCAGTATTTT CASSLGQSDPDTQYF
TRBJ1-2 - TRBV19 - TGTGCCAGTAGTATAGTGGGTCGAAGAAGGGGATATGGCTACACCTTC CASSIVGRRRGYGYTF
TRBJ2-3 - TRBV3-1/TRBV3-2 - TGTGCCAGCAGCCAAGACATCACAGATACGCAGTATTTT CASSQDITDTQYF
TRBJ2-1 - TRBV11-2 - TGTGCCAGCAGCTTAAACGGGGGATCTCCTTGGAATGAGCAGTTCTTC CASSLNGGSPWNEQFF
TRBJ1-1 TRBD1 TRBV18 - TGTGCCAGCTCACCAACGACAGGGTCGAACACTGAAGCTTTCTTT CASSPTTGSNTEAFF